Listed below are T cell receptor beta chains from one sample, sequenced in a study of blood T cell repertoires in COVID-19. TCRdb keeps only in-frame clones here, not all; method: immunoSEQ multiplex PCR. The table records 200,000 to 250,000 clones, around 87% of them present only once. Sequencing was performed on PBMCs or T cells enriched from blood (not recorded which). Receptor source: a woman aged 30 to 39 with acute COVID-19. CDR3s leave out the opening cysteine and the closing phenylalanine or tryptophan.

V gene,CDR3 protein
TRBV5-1,ASSPGQGWTQY
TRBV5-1,ASSLASFGEQF
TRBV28,ASSLQGQGYQPQH
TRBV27,ASSLNVLDRGGSYEQY
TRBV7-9,ASSLVPGEAF
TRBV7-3,ASSGSGGYNEQF
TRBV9,ASSVGLGSYNEQF
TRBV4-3,ASSQSPSRAGVGYEQY
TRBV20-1,SASPSTEAF
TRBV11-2,ASSPAGTAITYEQY
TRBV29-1,SVQGFPGETQY
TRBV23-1,ASSHCSRDRGTSGISTDTQY
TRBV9,ASSATPGQGASGELF
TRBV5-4,ASSSATRDTTEAF
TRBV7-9,ASSLARSGGDDEQF
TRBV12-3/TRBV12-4,ASSRLAGEQY
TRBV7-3,ASSLIASSYNSPLH
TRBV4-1,ASSFSGGETEQF
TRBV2,ASRGTGGQGYT
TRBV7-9,ASSLTGGAGNQPQH
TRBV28,ASRPGQNTGELF
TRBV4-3,ASSQDPGGEQF
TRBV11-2,ASSLSRGSEQY
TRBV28,ASSDFSDRAQY
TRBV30,AWKTRTGSSYNSPLH
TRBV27,ASSALAYSSYEQY